The rows below give T cell receptor beta chains drawn from one sample of a study of T cells after yellow fever vaccination. TCRdb itself ran the 5' RACE reads through MiXCR, one entry per CDR3 protein. This table has a few hundred thousand distinct CDR3 sequences, roughly 4.3% appearing once. The sample consisted of PBMCs, taken 5 days after the yellow fever booster vaccination. Source of these receptors: a man aged 18-30 years who received the YFV17D yellow fever vaccine. Each CDR3 is given with its conserved first and last residue. The order of the fields is J gene, V gene, clone size, D gene, CDR3 DNA, CDR3 protein. D genes are given only for firm matches. Only some rows state a clone size, as once, few, many or a class for expanded clones.

j_call: TRBJ2-7
v_call: TRBV10-3
clone_size: many
d_call: -
cdr3_nt: TGTGCCACCGGAAACAGCTACGAGCAGTACTTC
cdr3_aa: CATGNSYEQYF

j_call: TRBJ1-1
v_call: TRBV25-1
clone_size: few
d_call: -
cdr3_nt: TGTGCCAGCAGTGAATTTGACACTGAAGCTTTCTTT
cdr3_aa: CASSEFDTEAFF

j_call: TRBJ1-5
v_call: TRBV20-1
clone_size: -
d_call: TRBD1
cdr3_nt: TGCAGTGCTAGGGACAGGGGCCGCAATCAGCCCCAGCATTTT
cdr3_aa: CSARDRGRNQPQHF

j_call: TRBJ2-7
v_call: TRBV9
clone_size: -
d_call: -
cdr3_nt: TGTGCCAGCAGTTACGGGACAGCGGGCTCTTACGAGCAGTACTTC
cdr3_aa: CASSYGTAGSYEQYF

j_call: TRBJ1-5
v_call: TRBV20-1
clone_size: -
d_call: -
cdr3_nt: TGCAGTGCTAGAGATCTAGGGTTGGACTTCAATCAGCCCCAGCATTTT
cdr3_aa: CSARDLGLDFNQPQHF

j_call: TRBJ2-3
v_call: TRBV7-2
clone_size: many
d_call: TRBD2
cdr3_nt: TGTGCCAGCAGCCCACGCGGACTAGCGCGATACACAGATACGCAGTATTTT
cdr3_aa: CASSPRGLARYTDTQYF

j_call: TRBJ1-4
v_call: TRBV5-1
clone_size: -
d_call: -
cdr3_nt: TGCGCCAGCAGCCTCCCGGACGGGAGGGAGGGTGAAAAACTGTTTTTT
cdr3_aa: CASSLPDGREGEKLFF

j_call: TRBJ2-1
v_call: TRBV25-1
clone_size: -
d_call: -
cdr3_nt: TGTGCCAGCAGTGAATCCGGGGCCCCCTCCTACAATGAGCAGTTCTTC
cdr3_aa: CASSESGAPSYNEQFF

j_call: TRBJ1-6
v_call: TRBV5-4
clone_size: -
d_call: -
cdr3_nt: TGTGCCAGCAGCGGAGATTTTGGACCCCTCCACTTT
cdr3_aa: CASSGDFGPLHF

j_call: TRBJ1-2
v_call: TRBV9
clone_size: -
d_call: -
cdr3_nt: TGTGCCAGCAGCGTAGGGGGGGTACAGAGCGGCTACACCTTC
cdr3_aa: CASSVGGVQSGYTF

j_call: TRBJ2-1
v_call: TRBV11-3
clone_size: many
d_call: -
cdr3_nt: TGTGCCAGCAGCTTAGGGGGGGACGACAATGAGCAGTTCTTC
cdr3_aa: CASSLGGDDNEQFF

j_call: TRBJ2-1
v_call: TRBV27
clone_size: many
d_call: TRBD1
cdr3_nt: TGTGCCAGCAGTTCCTCGGGGGACAGGGGGCGAGGGAGAAATGAGCAGTTCTTC
cdr3_aa: CASSSSGDRGRGRNEQFF

j_call: TRBJ2-4
v_call: TRBV5-1
clone_size: many
d_call: -
cdr3_nt: TGCGCCAGCAGCTTGGCGGGGGACCTGGGAAACATTCAGTACTTC
cdr3_aa: CASSLAGDLGNIQYF

j_call: TRBJ2-6
v_call: TRBV11-2
clone_size: -
d_call: TRBD1
cdr3_nt: TGTGCCAGCAGCGGCCGGGACAGGGTGGCTGGGGCCAACGTCCTGACTTTC
cdr3_aa: CASSGRDRVAGANVLTF

j_call: TRBJ2-6
v_call: TRBV5-1
clone_size: -
d_call: TRBD1
cdr3_nt: TGCGCCAGCAGCTTGTCCGTGACAGGGTCTGGGGCCAACGTCCTGACTTTC
cdr3_aa: CASSLSVTGSGANVLTF

j_call: TRBJ1-1
v_call: TRBV11-2
clone_size: few
d_call: -
cdr3_nt: TGTGCCAGCAGCTCAACGCGAGGGGGACACTCGAACACTGAAGCTTTCTTT
cdr3_aa: CASSSTRGGHSNTEAFF

j_call: TRBJ1-1
v_call: TRBV10-2
clone_size: -
d_call: -
cdr3_nt: TGCGCCAGCAGTGAGTGGCAGGGGAATGAAGCTTTCTTT
cdr3_aa: CASSEWQGNEAFF

j_call: TRBJ2-3
v_call: TRBV12-3/TRBV12-4
clone_size: -
d_call: -
cdr3_nt: TGTGCCAGCAGTTTAGGGCCCGAGACGCAGTATTTT
cdr3_aa: CASSLGPETQYF

j_call: TRBJ1-4
v_call: TRBV16
clone_size: -
d_call: TRBD1
cdr3_nt: TGTGCCAGCAGCCATTCGACAGGGGCCGAAAAACTGTTTTTT
cdr3_aa: CASSHSTGAEKLFF

j_call: TRBJ2-4
v_call: TRBV10-3
clone_size: many
d_call: -
cdr3_nt: TGTGCCATCAGCCCTAGCGACAACATTCAGTACTTC
cdr3_aa: CAISPSDNIQYF

j_call: TRBJ1-1
v_call: TRBV6-2/TRBV6-3
clone_size: many
d_call: -
cdr3_nt: TGTGCCAGCACCCGAGGAGGGTCAGGAATGAACACTGAAGCTTTCTTT
cdr3_aa: CASTRGGSGMNTEAFF

j_call: TRBJ1-1
v_call: TRBV20-1
clone_size: few
d_call: -
cdr3_nt: TGCAGTGCTAGAGTGCCCCTGAACACTGAAGCTTTCTTT
cdr3_aa: CSARVPLNTEAFF

j_call: TRBJ2-1
v_call: TRBV4-3
clone_size: few
d_call: TRBD2
cdr3_nt: TGCGCCAGCAGCCCCGGACTAGCGGGGGGGCGTTACAATGAGCAGTTCTTC
cdr3_aa: CASSPGLAGGRYNEQFF

j_call: TRBJ1-4
v_call: TRBV12-3/TRBV12-4
clone_size: few
d_call: TRBD1
cdr3_nt: TGTGCCAGCAGCCCGAGGACAGGGCGGGATGAAAAACTGTTTTTT
cdr3_aa: CASSPRTGRDEKLFF

j_call: TRBJ2-3
v_call: TRBV5-1
clone_size: -
d_call: TRBD1
cdr3_nt: TGCGCCAGCAGCTTGGGCTACAGGGGCCTCCTCACAGATACGCAGTATTTT
cdr3_aa: CASSLGYRGLLTDTQYF

j_call: TRBJ2-3
v_call: TRBV28
clone_size: -
d_call: -
cdr3_nt: TGTGCCAGCAGCTCGATCCGGACGCACACAGATACGCAGTATTTT
cdr3_aa: CASSSIRTHTDTQYF

j_call: TRBJ2-5
v_call: TRBV28
clone_size: -
d_call: TRBD2
cdr3_nt: TGTGCCAGCAGACCCGGGACTAGCGGCGAGACCCAGTACTTC
cdr3_aa: CASRPGTSGETQYF

j_call: TRBJ1-3
v_call: TRBV14
clone_size: few
d_call: -
cdr3_nt: TGTGCCAGCAGTAGAAGACCAGGGGCTGGAAACACCATATATTTT
cdr3_aa: CASSRRPGAGNTIYF

j_call: TRBJ2-5
v_call: TRBV15
clone_size: many
d_call: -
cdr3_nt: TGTGCCACCGCGCCCGGGACACTTGGGGAGACCCAGTACTTC
cdr3_aa: CATAPGTLGETQYF

j_call: TRBJ1-6
v_call: TRBV19
clone_size: few
d_call: TRBD1
cdr3_nt: TGTGCCAGTAGTAGTGCCCGGGACAGGACGACCTATAATTCACCCCTCCACTTT
cdr3_aa: CASSSARDRTTYNSPLHF

j_call: TRBJ2-6
v_call: TRBV5-1
clone_size: many
d_call: -
cdr3_nt: TGCGCCAGCAGCCCAGACTCTGGGGCCAACGTCCTGACTTTC
cdr3_aa: CASSPDSGANVLTF

j_call: TRBJ2-5
v_call: TRBV4-3
clone_size: many
d_call: TRBD2
cdr3_nt: TGCGCCAGCAGCCAACTAAGCGGGGCGGGAGAGACCCAGTACTTC
cdr3_aa: CASSQLSGAGETQYF

j_call: TRBJ2-5
v_call: TRBV7-2
clone_size: -
d_call: -
cdr3_nt: TGTGCCAGCAGCCCCACTAGAGAAGAGACCCAGTACTTC
cdr3_aa: CASSPTREETQYF

j_call: TRBJ2-1
v_call: TRBV6-5
clone_size: many
d_call: -
cdr3_nt: TGTGCCAGCAGCCTCCGACCTAACAATGAGCAGTTCTTC
cdr3_aa: CASSLRPNNEQFF

j_call: TRBJ2-5
v_call: TRBV7-2
clone_size: many
d_call: -
cdr3_nt: TGTGCCAGCAGCCGTGAGCGGGCGCAAGAGACCCAGTACTTC
cdr3_aa: CASSRERAQETQYF

j_call: TRBJ1-1
v_call: TRBV9
clone_size: few
d_call: TRBD1
cdr3_nt: TGTGCCAGCAGCGACAATCCCGGGACAGGGAAGGGGACTGAAGCTTTCTTT
cdr3_aa: CASSDNPGTGKGTEAFF

j_call: TRBJ2-5
v_call: TRBV11-2
clone_size: -
d_call: -
cdr3_nt: TGTGCCAGCAGCCGACTTGAGGGGGAGACCCAGTACTTC
cdr3_aa: CASSRLEGETQYF

j_call: TRBJ2-1
v_call: TRBV7-2
clone_size: -
d_call: TRBD2
cdr3_nt: TGTGCCAGCAGCTTACTAGCGGGGGGGCAGAATGAGCAGTTCTTC
cdr3_aa: CASSLLAGGQNEQFF

j_call: TRBJ2-7
v_call: TRBV7-3
clone_size: many
d_call: -
cdr3_nt: TGTGCCAGCAGCTTATTCGCCGGATCCTACGAGCAGTACTTC
cdr3_aa: CASSLFAGSYEQYF

j_call: TRBJ2-2
v_call: TRBV4-3
clone_size: many
d_call: TRBD2
cdr3_nt: TGCGCCAGCAGCCCAATAGCGGGGGCTCAGGACACCGGGGAGCTGTTTTTT
cdr3_aa: CASSPIAGAQDTGELFF

j_call: TRBJ2-7
v_call: TRBV6-2/TRBV6-3
clone_size: many
d_call: -
cdr3_nt: TGTGCCAGCAGTTCCTCGACTCCGGGGGAGCAGTACTTC
cdr3_aa: CASSSSTPGEQYF

j_call: TRBJ2-7
v_call: TRBV27
clone_size: many
d_call: -
cdr3_nt: TGTGCCAGCAGGTCGACAGGTTCCTACGAGCAGTACTTC
cdr3_aa: CASRSTGSYEQYF

j_call: TRBJ2-2
v_call: TRBV11-3
clone_size: -
d_call: -
cdr3_nt: TGTGCCAGCAGCGACTCACGGTTCTACACCGGGGAGCTGTTTTTT
cdr3_aa: CASSDSRFYTGELFF

j_call: TRBJ1-4
v_call: TRBV6-5
clone_size: -
d_call: TRBD1
cdr3_nt: TGTGCCAGCAGCCGACAGGGAAGGGGTGAAAAACTGTTTTTT
cdr3_aa: CASSRQGRGEKLFF

j_call: TRBJ1-5
v_call: TRBV27
clone_size: few
d_call: TRBD1
cdr3_nt: TGTGCCAGCAGTACCGACAGGGACAATCAGCCCCAGCATTTT
cdr3_aa: CASSTDRDNQPQHF

j_call: TRBJ2-3
v_call: TRBV4-1
clone_size: many
d_call: -
cdr3_nt: TGCGCCAGCAGCCAAGATTGGAGTTACACAGATACGCAGTATTTT
cdr3_aa: CASSQDWSYTDTQYF

j_call: TRBJ2-4
v_call: TRBV7-9
clone_size: -
d_call: -
cdr3_nt: TGTGCCAGCAGCTTAATGGGGGAAAACATTCAGTACTTC
cdr3_aa: CASSLMGENIQYF

j_call: TRBJ2-6
v_call: TRBV12-3/TRBV12-4
clone_size: many
d_call: TRBD1
cdr3_nt: TGTGCCAGCAGGGGGACAGACGGGGCCAACGTCCTGACTTTC
cdr3_aa: CASRGTDGANVLTF